The clone carrying this TCR beta chain appeared many times. Its antigen is as yet unknown. This CDR3 has 14 amino acids. With 2 bases clipped from V and 5 bases from J, the junction kept 5 bases outside the gene matches. The data stem from a study of regulatory T cells in long-lasting Graves disease. Study details: Graves' patients who were just diagnosed had used antithyroid drugs for under 3 months.

Study results and caveats: Repertoires from persistent disease leaned toward TRBV28, TRBJ1-2 and TRBJ2-5. Persistent Graves' patients showed reduced TCR diversity versus newly diagnosed patients.

The time point here: newly diagnosed GD, antithyroid drugs for less than 3 months. Scientists built the TCR library using RNA that was extracted from PBMCs. Xi'an, China, was home to the endocrinology department that provided patients. Both iRepertoire HTBI primers and Arm-PCR of CDR3 regions were used to build the TCR beta libraries. TCRdb processed the multiplex PCR reads anew with MiXCR; each CDR3 protein has one entry. The repertoire holds about 320,000 distinct CDR3 sequences, about a sixth seen once, with around 36% in the top ten. The V and J genes are TRBV12-3 or TRBV12-4 and TRBJ2-5, with 7 bases identical to TRBD2. The source material was peripheral blood mononuclear cells (PBMCs), sampled at new diagnosis, from a patient treated with antithyroid drugs. This clonotype originated in a female donor with Graves disease. This CDR3 reads CASSLLAEYETQYF. The CDR3 DNA is TGTGCCAGCAGTTTACTAGCGGAGTACGAGACCCAGTACTTC.